A selection of T cell receptor beta chains follows, all from one sample in a study of regulatory T cells in long-lasting Graves disease. TCRdb re-derived calls from the multiplex PCR reads in MiXCR, one entry per CDR3 protein. Seen here are about 530,000 distinct CDR3 sequences, about 16% observed once, and the top ten hold around 25%. The sample also formed part of further work on T cells in Graves' hyperthyroidism and ophthalmopathy.

The sample in question was peripheral blood mononuclear cells (PBMCs), obtained at new diagnosis, from a patient treated with antithyroid drugs. The receptors stem from a middle-aged woman with Graves disease. The CDR3 runs from the conserved cysteine through the conserved F or W. Fields, in order: V gene, D gene, J gene, clone size, CDR3 protein, CDR3 DNA. A D gene is named only where the DNA matches it firmly. Clone size, where shown, is once, few, many, or a class for clones that have expanded.

V gene: TRBV4-2; D gene: .; J gene: TRBJ1-1; clone size: many; CDR3 protein: CASSQDGFRGAFF; CDR3 DNA: TGTGCCAGCAGCCAAGATGGTTTTAGGGGGGCTTTCTTT
V gene: TRBV6-2/TRBV6-3; D gene: .; J gene: TRBJ1-1; clone size: .; CDR3 protein: CATLSLMNTEAFF; CDR3 DNA: TGTGCCACCCTCTCCCTCATGAACACTGAAGCTTTCTTT
V gene: TRBV19; D gene: .; J gene: TRBJ1-6; clone size: .; CDR3 protein: CASSIDSGSSNSPLHF; CDR3 DNA: TGTGCCAGTAGTATAGATTCGGGGAGTAGTAATTCACCCCTCCACTTT
V gene: TRBV9; D gene: .; J gene: TRBJ2-4; clone size: few; CDR3 protein: CASSGLAKNIQYF; CDR3 DNA: TGTGCCAGCAGCGGGCTAGCCAAAAACATTCAGTACTTC
V gene: TRBV5-1; D gene: TRBD1; J gene: TRBJ2-3; clone size: many; CDR3 protein: CASSLISGTGSADTQYF; CDR3 DNA: TGCGCCAGCAGCTTGATCTCCGGGACAGGGTCAGCAGATACGCAGTATTTT
V gene: TRBV12-3/TRBV12-4; D gene: .; J gene: TRBJ2-5; clone size: many; CDR3 protein: CASSRGRNQETQYF; CDR3 DNA: TGTGCCAGCAGTCGCGGACGGAACCAAGAGACCCAGTACTTC
V gene: TRBV6-1; D gene: .; J gene: TRBJ1-5; clone size: few; CDR3 protein: CASRTTIGGLQPQHF; CDR3 DNA: TGTGCCAGCAGAACGACCATTGGAGGTCTTCAGCCCCAGCATTTT
V gene: TRBV12-3/TRBV12-4; D gene: TRBD2; J gene: TRBJ2-1; clone size: many; CDR3 protein: CASSFSSGARNEQFF; CDR3 DNA: TGTGCCAGCAGTTTCTCTAGCGGGGCGAGGAATGAGCAGTTCTTC
V gene: TRBV13; D gene: TRBD1; J gene: TRBJ2-2; clone size: many; CDR3 protein: CASSPSEGAPDGELFF; CDR3 DNA: TGTGCCAGCAGCCCCTCCGAGGGGGCGCCGGACGGGGAGCTGTTTTTT
V gene: TRBV19; D gene: .; J gene: TRBJ1-3; clone size: .; CDR3 protein: CASSTGAAGNTIYF; CDR3 DNA: TGTGCCAGTAGTACCGGGGCAGCTGGAAACACCATATATTTT
V gene: TRBV24-1; D gene: .; J gene: TRBJ2-2; clone size: .; CDR3 protein: CATSDFKNTGELFF; CDR3 DNA: TGTGCCACCAGTGATTTCAAGAACACCGGGGAGCTGTTTTTT
V gene: TRBV12-3/TRBV12-4; D gene: TRBD1; J gene: TRBJ1-2; clone size: .; CDR3 protein: CASSNTGGFGYTF; CDR3 DNA: TGTGCCAGCAGCAACACAGGGGGCTTTGGCTACACCTTC
V gene: TRBV11-1; D gene: TRBD2; J gene: TRBJ2-1; clone size: many; CDR3 protein: CASSFQFAPSGDQSEQFF; CDR3 DNA: TGTGCCAGCAGCTTTCAATTTGCCCCTAGCGGGGATCAGAGTGAGCAGTTCTTC
V gene: TRBV20-1; D gene: .; J gene: TRBJ1-3; clone size: many; CDR3 protein: CSASGLDTIYF; CDR3 DNA: TGCAGTGCTAGCGGCCTGGACACCATATATTTT
V gene: TRBV9; D gene: .; J gene: TRBJ1-4; clone size: .; CDR3 protein: CASSEDTSDNEKLFF; CDR3 DNA: TGTGCCAGCAGCGAGGACACCTCGGATAATGAAAAACTGTTTTTT
V gene: TRBV6-2/TRBV6-3; D gene: .; J gene: TRBJ2-3; clone size: many; CDR3 protein: CASSSPADTQYF; CDR3 DNA: TGTGCCAGCAGTTCCCCCGCAGATACGCAGTATTTT
V gene: TRBV5-1; D gene: TRBD1; J gene: TRBJ2-6; clone size: .; CDR3 protein: CASSLDRVGANVLTF; CDR3 DNA: TGCGCCAGCAGCCTCGACAGGGTAGGGGCCAACGTCCTGACTTTC
V gene: TRBV2; D gene: .; J gene: TRBJ2-1; clone size: many; CDR3 protein: CASSAEQFF; CDR3 DNA: TGTGCCAGCAGCGCGGAGCAGTTCTTC
V gene: TRBV7-3; D gene: .; J gene: TRBJ1-1; clone size: few; CDR3 protein: CASRDTPNTEAFF; CDR3 DNA: TGTGCCAGCAGGGACACCCCAAACACTGAAGCTTTCTTT
V gene: TRBV18; D gene: .; J gene: TRBJ2-3; clone size: few; CDR3 protein: CASSRGFSTDTQYF; CDR3 DNA: TGTGCCAGCTCCCGTGGTTTCTCCACAGATACGCAGTATTTT
V gene: TRBV12-3/TRBV12-4; D gene: .; J gene: TRBJ1-2; clone size: many; CDR3 protein: CASSLGGHYGYTF; CDR3 DNA: TGTGCCAGCAGTTTGGGGGGCCACTATGGCTACACCTTC
V gene: TRBV5-6; D gene: .; J gene: TRBJ2-5; clone size: few; CDR3 protein: CASSFRGEETQYF; CDR3 DNA: TGTGCCAGCAGCTTTCGAGGGGAGGAGACCCAGTACTTC
V gene: TRBV12-3/TRBV12-4; D gene: .; J gene: TRBJ2-5; clone size: many; CDR3 protein: CASSPPRRYRGGETQYF; CDR3 DNA: TGTGCCAGCAGTCCCCCCAGGCGCTACAGGGGAGGCGAGACCCAGTACTTC
V gene: TRBV19; D gene: .; J gene: TRBJ1-5; clone size: .; CDR3 protein: CAGSMSSNQPQHF; CDR3 DNA: TGTGCCGGTAGTATGAGTAGCAATCAGCCCCAGCATTTT
V gene: TRBV18; D gene: TRBD1; J gene: TRBJ2-1; clone size: few; CDR3 protein: CASSPPPDRGEDNEQFF; CDR3 DNA: TGTGCCAGCTCACCCCCCCCGGACAGGGGGGAGGACAATGAGCAGTTCTTC
V gene: TRBV19; D gene: .; J gene: TRBJ1-5; clone size: .; CDR3 protein: CASRLKGGQSYQPQHF; CDR3 DNA: TGTGCCAGTAGGTTGAAGGGGGGGCAGAGCTATCAGCCCCAGCATTTT
V gene: TRBV11-2; D gene: .; J gene: TRBJ1-2; clone size: many; CDR3 protein: CASSLGGSANYGYTF; CDR3 DNA: TGTGCCAGCAGCTTAGGAGGGTCAGCTAACTATGGCTACACCTTC
V gene: TRBV20-1; D gene: TRBD2; J gene: TRBJ2-3; clone size: many; CDR3 protein: CSASRRGVTDTQYF; CDR3 DNA: TGCAGTGCTAGTAGGCGGGGGGTAACAGATACGCAGTATTTT
V gene: TRBV7-9; D gene: .; J gene: TRBJ2-2; clone size: few; CDR3 protein: CASSSRSPLAGELFF; CDR3 DNA: TGTGCCAGCAGCTCCCGAAGCCCGTTAGCCGGGGAGCTGTTTTTT
V gene: TRBV7-3; D gene: .; J gene: TRBJ1-1; clone size: .; CDR3 protein: CASSIYQRTDLKAFF; CDR3 DNA: TGTGCCAGCAGCATTTACCAACGGACGGATTTAAAAGCTTTCTTT
V gene: TRBV11-2; D gene: .; J gene: TRBJ2-5; clone size: many; CDR3 protein: CATQRGAGETQYF; CDR3 DNA: TGTGCCACTCAACGGGGGGCGGGGGAGACCCAGTACTTC
V gene: TRBV6-2/TRBV6-3; D gene: .; J gene: TRBJ2-3; clone size: .; CDR3 protein: CASSYSGISTDTQYF; CDR3 DNA: TGTGCCAGCAGTTACTCGGGGATTAGCACAGATACGCAGTATTTT
V gene: TRBV25-1; D gene: .; J gene: TRBJ1-2; clone size: .; CDR3 protein: CASSESGLGDGYTF; CDR3 DNA: TGTGCCAGCAGTGAATCGGGCTTAGGGGATGGCTACACCTTC
V gene: TRBV9; D gene: .; J gene: TRBJ1-6; clone size: .; CDR3 protein: CASSLDRLDVSPLHF; CDR3 DNA: TGTGCCAGCAGCCTCGATAGGCTAGACGTCTCACCCCTCCACTTT
V gene: TRBV13; D gene: .; J gene: TRBJ1-6; clone size: few; CDR3 protein: CASSLRGRNSPLHF; CDR3 DNA: TGTGCCAGCAGCTTGAGGGGTCGAAATTCACCCCTCCACTTT
V gene: TRBV7-8; D gene: TRBD1; J gene: TRBJ1-1; clone size: many; CDR3 protein: CASSFQGELNTEAFF; CDR3 DNA: TGTGCCAGCAGCTTCCAGGGGGAGTTGAACACTGAAGCTTTCTTT
V gene: TRBV3-1; D gene: TRBD1; J gene: TRBJ1-1; clone size: many; CDR3 protein: CASSPGTGGGEAFF; CDR3 DNA: TGTGCCAGCAGCCCGGGGACAGGGGGCGGTGAAGCTTTCTTT
V gene: TRBV12-3/TRBV12-4; D gene: .; J gene: TRBJ1-2; clone size: few; CDR3 protein: CASSFRRDGYTF; CDR3 DNA: TGTGCCAGCAGTTTTCGCAGAGATGGCTACACCTTC
V gene: TRBV6-1; D gene: TRBD1; J gene: TRBJ2-2; clone size: .; CDR3 protein: CASTPGTANTGELFF; CDR3 DNA: TGTGCCAGCACCCCCGGGACAGCGAACACCGGGGAGCTGTTTTTT
V gene: TRBV10-3; D gene: TRBD1; J gene: TRBJ2-6; clone size: .; CDR3 protein: CAISDLTRQGYSGANVLTF; CDR3 DNA: TGTGCCATCAGTGATCTTACTAGACAGGGATACTCTGGGGCCAACGTCCTGACTTTC
V gene: TRBV20-1; D gene: .; J gene: TRBJ1-2; clone size: many; CDR3 protein: CSARGLANYGYTF; CDR3 DNA: TGCAGTGCTAGAGGACTCGCTAACTATGGCTACACCTTC
V gene: TRBV3-1; D gene: TRBD2; J gene: TRBJ2-1; clone size: few; CDR3 protein: CASSQALAGLSSYNEQFF; CDR3 DNA: TGTGCCAGCAGCCAAGCACTAGCGGGTTTGAGCTCCTACAATGAGCAGTTCTTC
V gene: TRBV5-8; D gene: .; J gene: TRBJ1-4; clone size: few; CDR3 protein: CASSLGRSGSNEKLFF; CDR3 DNA: TGTGCCAGCAGCTTGGGCCGCAGCGGGTCTAATGAAAAACTGTTTTTT
V gene: TRBV9; D gene: .; J gene: TRBJ1-6; clone size: .; CDR3 protein: CASSVEGTNSPLHF; CDR3 DNA: TGTGCCAGCAGCGTAGAAGGGACCAATTCACCCCTCCACTTT
V gene: TRBV11-2; D gene: TRBD1; J gene: TRBJ2-7; clone size: many; CDR3 protein: CASSSYRGTYEQYF; CDR3 DNA: TGTGCCAGCAGCAGCTACAGGGGAACCTACGAGCAGTACTTC
V gene: TRBV13; D gene: .; J gene: TRBJ2-7; clone size: .; CDR3 protein: CASSLQGLGGEQYF; CDR3 DNA: TGTGCCAGCAGCTTACAGGGTTTGGGGGGCGAGCAGTACTTC
V gene: TRBV4-1; D gene: TRBD1; J gene: TRBJ1-2; clone size: .; CDR3 protein: CASSQVVTGADGYTF; CDR3 DNA: TGCGCCAGCAGCCAAGTTGTGACAGGGGCCGATGGCTACACCTTC
V gene: TRBV2; D gene: .; J gene: TRBJ2-2; clone size: many; CDR3 protein: CASSETAFTGELFF; CDR3 DNA: TGTGCCAGCAGTGAAACGGCCTTCACCGGGGAGCTGTTTTTT
V gene: TRBV27; D gene: .; J gene: TRBJ2-7; clone size: many; CDR3 protein: CASSFGGTYEQYF; CDR3 DNA: TGTGCCAGCAGTTTCGGGGGAACCTACGAGCAGTACTTC
V gene: TRBV30; D gene: TRBD1; J gene: TRBJ1-4; clone size: many; CDR3 protein: CAWNRGYEKLFF; CDR3 DNA: TGTGCCTGGAACAGGGGTTATGAAAAACTGTTTTTT
V gene: TRBV2; D gene: .; J gene: TRBJ1-1; clone size: many; CDR3 protein: CASIKAGSDTEAFF; CDR3 DNA: TGTGCCAGCATAAAGGCAGGGTCGGACACTGAAGCTTTCTTT